This T cell receptor (beta chain) is from a study of T cell responses to AZD1222 COVID-19 vaccine. With respect to this clone: As yet, its antigen is unknown.

Study-level results: Clonal diversity may have been underestimated, and the donors were mostly white British, with more females than males.

TCRdb's copy holds only in-frame clones and misses some; the assay was immunoSEQ multiplex PCR. The sample lists 130,000 to 150,000 clones; around 93% were seen once. This receptor was identified in an adult who received the AZD1222 COVID-19 vaccine. The material sequenced was peripheral blood, taken 28 days after the second AZD1222 dose.

CDR3: CASSRGSPVGTDTQYF. CDR3 sequence (DNA): TGTGCCAGCAGTCGAGGGAGCCCGGTGGGGACAGATACGCAGTATTTT. The V gene is TRBV27, the J gene TRBJ2-3; D possibly corresponds to TRBD2 (5 bases). Trimming shortened V by 5 bases and J by 3 bases, and 18 bases separated the two germline ends. The CDR3 sequence is 16 residues long. CDR1 is MNHEY, CDR2 SMNVEV, per germline (reference sequence).